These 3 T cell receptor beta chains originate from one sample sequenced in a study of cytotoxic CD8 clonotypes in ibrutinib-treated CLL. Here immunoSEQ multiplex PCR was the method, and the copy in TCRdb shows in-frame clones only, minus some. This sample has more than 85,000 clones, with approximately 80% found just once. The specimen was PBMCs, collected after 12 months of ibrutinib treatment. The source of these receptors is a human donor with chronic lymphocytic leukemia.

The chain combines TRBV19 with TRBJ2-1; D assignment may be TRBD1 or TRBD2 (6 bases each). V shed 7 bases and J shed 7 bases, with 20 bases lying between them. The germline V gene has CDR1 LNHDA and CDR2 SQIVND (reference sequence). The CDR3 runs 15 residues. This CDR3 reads CASTPRSRGGNEQFF. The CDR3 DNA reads TGTGCCAGTACTCCTCGTAGTAGAGGGGGGAATGAGCAGTTCTTC.

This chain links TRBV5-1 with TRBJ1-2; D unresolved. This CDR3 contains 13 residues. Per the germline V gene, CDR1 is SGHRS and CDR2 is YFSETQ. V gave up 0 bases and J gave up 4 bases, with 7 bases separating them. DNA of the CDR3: TGCGCCAGCAGCTTGGGCCAGGTCTATGGCTACACCTTC. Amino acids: CASSLGQVYGYTF.

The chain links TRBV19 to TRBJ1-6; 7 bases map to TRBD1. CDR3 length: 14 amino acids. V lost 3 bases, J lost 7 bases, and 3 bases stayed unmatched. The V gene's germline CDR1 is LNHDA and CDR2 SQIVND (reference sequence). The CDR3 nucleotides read TGTGCCAGTAGTATCGCAGGGGGGAATTCACCCCTCCACTTT. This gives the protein CASSIAGGNSPLHF.